A single sample gave rise to the 30 T cell receptor beta chains below, sequenced in a study of cytomegalovirus exposure and HLA in healthy donors (dated by TCRdb to 2016 to 2017). The method behind the library was the immunoSEQ multiplex PCR assay. For the multiplex PCR, a mixture combining 60 forward primers for TCR Vbeta segments and 13 reverse primers for TCR Jbeta segments was used. TCRdb stores this immuneACCESS table with in-frame sequences only. Part of the clones is absent; in the studies checked, under half of the shortfall reflects unresolved V genes, and no reason is known for the rest. This sample gives roughly 150,000 clones in total; 82% of them show up just once. Approximately 2.4% of the sample comes from the top ten. The sequencing sample was made of PBMCs. Receptors were obtained from a male donor in good health and CMV-seronegative.

The chain has TRBV9 and TRBJ1-2, with D maybe TRBD1 (5 bases). Trimming took 1 base from V and 6 from J, leaving 7 bases between them. This CDR3 region has 12 residues. Per the germline V gene, CDR1 is SGDLS and CDR2 is YYNGEE. The CDR3 loop reads CASSVIGDGYTF. The CDR3 region has the DNA TGTGCCAGCAGCGTAATAGGGGATGGCTACACCTTC.

The CDR3 DNA sequence: TGTGCCAGCAGCTTAGGGGCGGGTAGCCAGTCCGAGCAGTACTTC. It codes for CASSLGAGSQSEQYF. The chain couples TRBV7-6 to TRBJ2-7; the D gene is possibly TRBD2 (5 bases). CDR3 length: 15 amino acids. The ends were cut back, 1 base at V and 6 bases at J, with 16 bases in the middle. Germline CDR1 is SGHVS and CDR2 is FNYEAQ.

The V gene is TRBV6-5, the J gene TRBJ2-7; TRBD1 agrees at 9 bases. The CDR3 has 15 amino acids. The V and J ends lost 4 bases and 5 bases, in that order; junction bases with no gene match: 9. Germline V gene sequence: CDR1 MNHEY, CDR2 SVGAGI. The CDR3 coding sequence is TGTGCCAGCAGTTCTTCAGGACAGGGGTACGACGAGCAGTACTTC. Its protein product is CASSSSGQGYDEQYF.

The chain combines TRBV6-5 with TRBJ2-7, with a weak D call TRBD2 (6 bases). The CDR3 covers 14 residues. Between the trimmed V and J ends, which lost 6 bases and 5 bases, there was a span of 17 bases. Per the germline V gene, CDR1 is MNHEY and CDR2 is SVGAGI. This CDR3 reads CASSYRLEGNEQYF. CDR3 nucleotide sequence: TGTGCCAGCAGCTACCGACTGGAGGGGAACGAGCAGTACTTC.

This clone was counted once. This chain connects TRBV27 to TRBJ2-1; TRBD2 is a possible D gene (5 bases). This CDR3 is 15 amino acids long. Trimming shortened V by 1 base and J by 8 bases, and 15 bases separated the two germline ends. CDR1 and CDR2 from the germline V gene are MNHEY and SMNVEV (reference sequence). In DNA, the CDR3 is TGTGCCAGCAGTTTATGGGGAGACGGGAACTATGAGCAGTTCTTC. Encoded protein: CASSLWGDGNYEQFF.

This rearrangement joins TRBV5-1 to TRBJ2-7, with 10 positions matching TRBD1. In germline, CDR1 is SGHRS, CDR2 YFSETQ. J gave up 1 base and V 1 base, and 5 bases lay outside the gene matches. The CDR3 runs to 16 residues. This chain's CDR3 is CASSLLGQGTSYEQYF. CDR3 bases: TGCGCCAGCAGCTTGCTGGGACAGGGGACTTCCTACGAGCAGTACTTC.

In its sample, this clone was seen a few times. The chain combines TRBV30 with TRBJ2-5, with TRBD2 matching 12 bases. The trim removed 2 bases at V and 5 bases at J, leaving 3 bases unmatched. CDR3 size: 14 residues. Germline CDR1 is GTSNPN and CDR2 is SVGIG (reference sequence). CDR3 region: CAWSRLAGGETQYF. Written as DNA, the CDR3 is TGTGCCTGGAGTCGGCTAGCGGGAGGGGAGACCCAGTACTTC.

This clone was counted between two and nine times. The rearrangement links TRBV30 to TRBJ2-4; D possibly corresponds to TRBD1 (6 bases). This CDR3 spans 17 amino acids. Germline CDR1 reads GTSNPN; CDR2 reads SVGIG (reference sequence). V was clipped by 1 base and J by 8 bases, with 24 bases between them. The CDR3 DNA is TGTGCCTGGAGTGAAGGAGCGACAGGACAACTAGGGGACATTCAGTACTTC. Protein sequence: CAWSEGATGQLGDIQYF.

In this sample, this clone turned up a few times. This chain links TRBV27 with TRBJ2-7; no reliable D call. V was trimmed by 6 bases and J by 2 bases, leaving 8 bases between them. The germline gives CDR1 MNHEY, CDR2 SMNVEV (reference sequence). The CDR3 runs to 12 residues. CDR3 protein: CASSQTPYEQYF. CDR3 nucleotides: TGTGCCAGCAGCCAAACACCCTACGAGCAGTACTTC.

The V call is TRBV29-1, the J call TRBJ2-7; D perhaps matches TRBD1 (5 bases). Looked up from germline, CDR1 is SQVTM and CDR2 is ANQGSEA. V was cut by 3 bases and J by 0 bases, with 12 bases left in between. The CDR3 has 14 amino acids. The CDR3: CSVELGHNSYEQYF. For the CDR3, the DNA is TGCAGCGTTGAGTTAGGACACAACTCCTACGAGCAGTACTTC.

This chain links TRBV5-1 with TRBJ2-7; 7 bases align to TRBD2. Germline-derived CDR1 and CDR2 are SGHRS and YFSETQ. The V gene end was trimmed by 3 bases and the J gene end by 3 bases; junction bases not matched to a gene: 9. CDR3 length equals 15 residues. The CDR3 bases are TGCGCCAGCAGCTCAACTAGCGCCTCTATCTACGAGCAGTACTTC. Amino acids: CASSSTSASIYEQYF.

The rearrangement links TRBV7-9 to TRBJ2-2; 10 bases agree with TRBD2. The J segment lost 6 bases and the V segment lost 6 bases, leaving 4 bases of the junction unmatched. Germline-derived CDR1 and CDR2 are SEHNR and FQNEAQ (reference sequence). The CDR3 spans 14 residues. CDR3 in DNA: TGTGCCAGCAGTTCTAGCGGGAGTCCCGGGGAGCTGTTTTTT. This encodes CASSSSGSPGELFF. The full variable domain, in which reference TRBV7-9 and TRBJ2-2 provide the parts outside the CDR3, is DTGVSQNPRHKITKRGQNVTFRCDPISEHNRLYWYRQTLGQGPEFLTYFQNEAQLEKSRLLSDRFSAERPKGSFSTLEIQRTEQGDSAMYLCASSSSGSPGELFFGEGSRLTVL.

The chain has TRBV6-6 and TRBJ1-5; 7 nucleotides align to TRBD1. This CDR3 comprises 15 residues. Germline loops: CDR1 MNHNY, CDR2 SVGAGI (reference sequence). The J segment lost 4 bases and the V segment lost 2 bases, leaving 5 bases of the junction unmatched. This CDR3 reads CASSYEGGVNQPQHF. CDR3 nucleotides: TGTGCCAGCAGTTACGAAGGGGGCGTAAATCAGCCCCAGCATTTT.

By sample fraction, this clone is large. The gene calls are TRBV5-1 and TRBJ2-1; D is perhaps TRBD2 (5 bases). Germline lookup yields CDR1 SGHRS and CDR2 YFSETQ. This CDR3 region has 14 residues. V was shortened by 1 base and J by 8 bases, with 13 bases between the two germline ends. DNA of the CDR3: TGCGCCAGCAGCTTGTGGACTCCCGGGGATGAGCAGTTCTTC. Its protein product is CASSLWTPGDEQFF.

The V gene is TRBV27, the J gene TRBJ2-2, with 8 positions matching TRBD1. The germline V gene has CDR1 MNHEY and CDR2 SMNVEV (reference sequence). Germline trimming cut 6 bases from V and 7 bases from J; bases unmatched to any gene: 7. This CDR3 region has 14 residues. The CDR3 DNA reads as TGTGCCAGCAGACCCGGGACAGGTGTCGGGGAGCTGTTTTTT. This gives the protein CASRPGTGVGELFF.

The J gene is TRBJ1-1, the V gene TRBV7-2; D is unclear. Trimming cost V 5 bases and J 2 bases, with 12 bases left between them. CDR1 SGHTA and CDR2 FQGNSA come from the germline V gene. CDR3 length equals 14 residues. CDR3 in DNA: TGTGCCAGCAGCCTCTTAGGACTTAACACTGAAGCTTTCTTT. Protein: CASSLLGLNTEAFF.

The chain couples TRBV7-2 to TRBJ2-7; weak D call: TRBD2 (5 bases). CDR1 and CDR2 from the germline V gene are SGHTA and FQGNSA. The CDR3 runs 14 residues. V was clipped by 5 bases and J by 2 bases, with 13 bases between them. The CDR3 DNA is TGTGCCAGCAGCCGCAGGCAGGAGGCCTACGAGCAGTACTTC. This encodes CASSRRQEAYEQYF.

This clone was counted a few times. V is TRBV6-5 and J is TRBJ2-7; no clear D. The CDR3 consists of 13 residues. Trimming left V 3 bases short and J 3 bases short, with 9 bases between. CDR1 MNHEY and CDR2 SVGAGI come from the germline V gene. CDR3 sequence (DNA): TGTGCCAGCAGTTATAATGTCGGCTACGAGCAGTACTTC. The encoded protein is CASSYNVGYEQYF.

About this clone itself: At one of its ends the junction is not consistent with the germline gene, which may arise from a read error. This chain uses TRBV18 with TRBJ1-4; tentative D call: TRBD1 (6 bases). The CDR3 spans 14 residues. The germline CDR1 and CDR2 sequences are KGHSH and LQKENI. The CDR3 DNA is TGTGTCAGCTCACGTCAGGGGACTAATGAAAAACTGTTTTTT. This translates into CVSSRQGTNEKLFF.

The J gene is TRBJ2-3, the V gene TRBV7-3; the D gene is possibly TRBD2 (6 bases). CDR1 is SGHTA and CDR2 is FQGTGA in the germline V gene. The CDR3 extends over 15 amino acids. The V and J ends lost 5 bases and 6 bases respectively, with 18 bases between them. CDR3 coding DNA: TGTGCCAGCAGCACAGGCGGGACGGAGGTTGATACGCAGTATTTT. It encodes CASSTGGTEVDTQYF.

The chain couples TRBV30 to TRBJ2-7; D possibly corresponds to TRBD1 (6 bases). V lost 0 bases and J lost 4, with 16 bases in between. The CDR3 length is 15 residues. Per germline, CDR1 GTSNPN and CDR2 SVGIG (reference sequence). CDR3 coding DNA: TGTGCCTGGAGTGTACAGGGAACCTCCACTTACGAGCAGTACTTC. It codes for CAWSVQGTSTYEQYF.

This chain connects TRBV7-6 to TRBJ2-3, with 12 bases aligning to TRBD2. The ends lost 3 bases at V and 1 base at J; junction bases unmatched: 2. There are 16 residues in the CDR3. Germline V gene sequence: CDR1 SGHVS, CDR2 FNYEAQ. In DNA form, the CDR3 reads TGTGCCAGCAGCTTCTCTAGCGGGAGGGGCACAGATACGCAGTATTTT. It is translated as CASSFSSGRGTDTQYF. The complete variable domain, with remaining parts taken from reference TRBV7-6 and TRBJ2-3, reads GAGVSQSPRYKVTKRGQDVALRCDPISGHVSLYWYRQALGQGPEFLTYFNYEAQQDKSGLPNDRFSAERPEGSISTLTIQRTEQRDSAMYRCASSFSSGRGTDTQYFGPGTRLTVL.

This clone occurred a few times. The rearrangement joins TRBV5-4 to TRBJ2-7; D might be TRBD1 (6 bases). The germline V gene encodes CDR1 SGHNT and CDR2 YYREEE (reference sequence). This CDR3 region has 14 residues. Trimming took 2 bases from V and 2 from J, leaving 11 bases between them. The CDR3 protein is CASSFDQGPYEQYF. As DNA, the CDR3 is TGTGCCAGCAGCTTCGATCAGGGGCCCTACGAGCAGTACTTC.

This sequence joins TRBV7-9 and TRBJ2-1, with TRBD2 matching over 9 bases. The V and J ends lost 5 bases and 14 bases, in that order; junction bases with no gene match: 7. The CDR3 totals 12 residues. CDR1 is SEHNR and CDR2 is FQNEAQ in the germline V gene (reference sequence). The CDR3 DNA follows: TGTGCCAGCAGCCCGGGACTAGCAGGAAAGTTCTTC. Translating gives CASSPGLAGKFF.

The rearrangement uses TRBV6-6 and TRBJ2-6, with D possibly TRBD2 on 5 matching bases. CDR3 length: 15 residues. With 5 bases removed from V and 0 bases from J, the gap between germline ends came to 8 bases. The germline CDR1 and CDR2 sequences are MNHNY and SVGAGI (reference sequence). Here the CDR3 DNA reads TGTGCCAGCAGTGATCGGGACTCTGGGGCCAACGTCCTGACTTTC. It encodes CASSDRDSGANVLTF.

There are a few counts of this clone. V and J are TRBV28 and TRBJ2-7; tentatively, D is TRBD1 (5 bases). The CDR3 is 14 amino acids. V lost 6 bases and J 4 bases, leaving 16 bases between the germline ends. Germline V gene lookup returns CDR1 MDHEN and CDR2 SYDVKM. In DNA form, the CDR3 reads TGTGCCAGCAGCTTAGGAGACAGCCCATACGAGCAGTACTTC. Translation gives CASSLGDSPYEQYF.

The chain uses TRBV28 and TRBJ2-7; no clear D. The CDR3 extends over 12 amino acids. CDR1 and CDR2 (germline): MDHEN, SYDVKM. V was pared by 3 bases and J by 2 bases, with 5 bases between. CDR3 DNA sequence: TGTGCCAGCAGTTTCTATACCTACGAGCAGTACTTC. This translates into CASSFYTYEQYF.

This clone was recorded only once. The chain links TRBV6-4 to TRBJ2-7; 10 bases are a match to TRBD2. After removal of 0 bases from V and 5 bases from J, the junction contained 4 bases not matched to a gene. In germline, CDR1 is MRHNA, CDR2 SNTAGT. The CDR3 has 15 amino acids. The CDR3 DNA reads as TGTGCCAGCAGTGACTCGGAGCGGGAGGGTAACGAGCAGTACTTC. Encoded protein: CASSDSEREGNEQYF.

V gene TRBV7-9 combines with J gene TRBJ2-7; tentative D call: TRBD1 (5 bases). Germline V gene lookup returns CDR1 SEHNR and CDR2 FQNEAQ (reference sequence). The CDR3 is 13 amino acids. V shed 6 bases and J shed 7 bases, with 16 bases lying between them. The CDR3 spells CASRSTGEGEQYF. The CDR3 region has the DNA TGTGCCAGCAGGTCTACAGGTGAAGGTGAGCAGTACTTC.

This rearrangement joins TRBV9 to TRBJ2-3; 13 nucleotides agree with TRBD2. The CDR3 loop spans 17 amino acids. CDR1 is SGDLS, CDR2 YYNGEE, per germline. J lost 4 bases, V lost 3 bases, and 8 bases had no gene match. Here the CDR3 reads CASSERLAGGGPDTQYF. Written as DNA, the CDR3 is TGTGCCAGCAGCGAACGACTAGCGGGAGGTGGGCCAGATACGCAGTATTTT.